The following is a TCR beta chain sequence with its context. V was pared by 3 bases and J by 11 bases, with 4 bases between. The CDR3 totals 8 residues. Germline lookup yields CDR1 SQVTM and CDR2 ANQGSEA. The data were obtained in a study of blood T cell repertoires in COVID-19. On the study more broadly: From the United States, Italy and Spain came samples of acute and convalescent COVID-19. PBMCs, B-cell-depleted T cells, or T cells were the source of the cDNA or gDNA that made up the material.

Original methodology: Reference gene primers were amplified, and this amplification served to estimate nucleated cell counts. TCRdb's table, derived via immunoSEQ multiplex PCR, lists solely in-frame clones and lacks some. The D gene and trimming were derived from the DNA, and the V and J assignments and clone size from that table. The top ten hold roughly an eighth of the sample, which has about 60,000 clones, more than 75% seen once. The chain employs TRBV29-1 and TRBJ1-2; D is unresolved. The source is an older man with acute or convalescent COVID-19. The sequenced sample was peripheral blood. DNA of the CDR3: TGCAGCGTTGATAGATACACCTTC. The encoded protein is CSVDRYTF.